What follows is one T cell receptor beta chain and its context. Antigen specificity is unknown. This entry comes from a study of T cell responses to AZD1222 COVID-19 vaccine. General observations from the study: Only a handful of AZD1222 recipients, six or seven in all, had baseline seropositivity. Repertoires were obtained solely post-peak T cell response. Clonal diversity may have been underestimated, and the donors were mostly white British, with more females than males.

The protocol was immunoSEQ multiplex PCR, while the TCRdb copy is restricted to in-frame clones and leaves out a portion. The sample consists of 200,000 or so clones, around 93% of them appearing once. Pooling was applied to second doses at about 4 or about 12 weeks. Sequencing used peripheral blood, obtained 28 days after the second AZD1222 dose. The origin of this receptor is an adult who received the AZD1222 COVID-19 vaccine.

DNA of the CDR3: TGTGCCAGCAGCCAGGGAAAGGACACTGAAGCTTTCTTT. It translates to CASSQGKDTEAFF. V usage is TRBV4-2 and J usage is TRBJ1-1; D gene ambiguous. The CDR3 runs 13 residues. The germline CDR1 and CDR2 sequences are LGHNA and YNFKEQ. V lost 3 bases to trimming and J lost 3 bases, with 8 bases between them.